Following are 17 T cell receptor beta chains from one sample sequenced in a study of regulatory T cells in long-lasting Graves disease (dated by TCRdb to the early 2020s). Library generation was performed with multiplex PCR. The run used an Illumina HiSeq 4000. TCR beta libraries were built with iRepertoire HTBI primers and Arm-PCR amplification of CDR3 regions. TCRdb trimmed public reads at Q25 via fastp, called clones via MiXCR and kept in-frame beta chains. One record per CDR3 amino acid sequence lists the most common genes and DNA. Within this sample are 300,000 to 350,000 distinct CDR3 sequences, with roughly a fifth of them counted one time only. The ten largest clonotypes hold 29% of the sample. Explained via the paper, the time point label denotes: persistent/refractory GD, antithyroid drugs over 5 years with positive TRAb. RNA was extracted from PBMCs in TRIzol for both TCR sequencing and RNA sequencing.

The source was peripheral blood mononuclear cells (PBMCs), collected when the disease was refractory, from a patient treated with antithyroid drugs. The receptors come from a female donor with Graves disease.

The chain has TRBV5-5 and TRBJ2-1; D gene uncertain. Trimming took off 5 bases at V and 5 bases at J, with 11 bases between the two ends. Germline CDR1 is SGHKS and CDR2 is YYEKEE (reference sequence). There are 13 residues in the CDR3. The CDR3 bases are TGTGCCAGCAGGGCTGGTTTCAACAATGAGCAGTTCTTC. Translated: CASRAGFNNEQFF.

In DNA, the CDR3 is TGTGCCAGTAGTATGACAGAACTCATGAACACTGAAGCTTTCTTT. It encodes CASSMTELMNTEAFF. J is TRBJ1-1 and V is TRBV19; D is possibly TRBD1 (5 bases). Trimming cost V 3 bases and J 0 bases, with 11 bases left between them. Germline V CDR1 and CDR2: LNHDA, SQIVND (reference sequence). The CDR3 contains 15 residues.

The chain recombines TRBV27 with TRBJ1-4, with D unclear. Trimming shortened V by 1 base and J by 5 bases, and 11 bases separated the two germline ends. Germline CDR1 reads MNHEY; CDR2 reads SMNVEV (reference sequence). The CDR3 has 15 residues. CDR3 nucleotide sequence: TGTGCCAGCAGTTTATTGGGCGGATTAAATGAAAAACTGTTTTTT. It specifies CASSLLGGLNEKLFF.

This clonotype was counted a few times. The V call is TRBV30, the J call TRBJ2-7; the D is unclear. CDR1 GTSNPN and CDR2 SVGIG come from the germline V gene (reference sequence). This CDR3 is 13 amino acids long. The ends were cut back, 3 bases at V and 1 base at J, with 10 bases in the middle. CDR3: CAWRTVHSYEQYF. The CDR3 DNA reads as TGTGCCTGGAGGACGGTTCATTCCTACGAGCAGTACTTC.

This clonotype was picked up a small number of times. The chain is built from TRBV5-1 and TRBJ2-7; 8 bases are a match to TRBD2. Per germline, CDR1 SGHRS and CDR2 YFSETQ. The V and J ends lost 4 bases and 4 bases, in that order; junction bases with no gene match: 16. The CDR3 sequence is 17 residues long. DNA of the CDR3: TGCGCCAGCAGCCTGGGGACTAGGATACCAATTTGGTACGAGCAGTACTTC. Its protein is CASSLGTRIPIWYEQYF.

At least ten counts were recorded for this clonotype. The CDR3 region has the DNA TGTGCCAGCAGGGATCCGATGGGGAGTTCCGGGGAGCTGTTTTTT. It is translated as CASRDPMGSSGELFF. J is TRBJ2-2 and V is TRBV12-3 or TRBV12-4; perhaps TRBD2 as D (5 bases). The CDR3 spans 15 residues. V gave up 6 bases and J gave up 6 bases, with 17 bases separating them.

In its sample, this clonotype was seen many times. The chain couples TRBV2 to TRBJ2-5; D remains unclear. V lost 1 base, J lost 4 bases, and 10 bases lay in between. There are 14 residues in the CDR3. The germline V gene has CDR1 SNHLY and CDR2 FYNNEI. The CDR3 coding sequence is TGTGCCAGCAGTGAAGACCCTGGGGTAGAGACCCAGTACTTC. Translating it yields CASSEDPGVETQYF. The whole variable domain, remainder taken from reference TRBV2 and TRBJ2-5, is EPEVTQTPSHQVTQMGQEVILRCVPISNHLYFYWYRQILGQKVEFLVSFYNNEISEKSEIFDDQFSVERPDGSNFTLKIRSTKLEDSAMYFCASSEDPGVETQYFGPGTRLLVL.

The rearrangement uses TRBV19 and TRBJ1-5; D is undetermined. CDR1 is LNHDA and CDR2 is SQIVND in the germline V gene (reference sequence). CDR3 length equals 15 residues. V was shortened by 6 bases and J by 0 bases, with 12 bases between the two germline ends. CDR3 sequence: CASRSDPNSNQPQHF. In DNA, the CDR3 is TGTGCCAGTAGATCCGACCCGAATAGCAATCAGCCCCAGCATTTT.

There are many counts of this clonotype. Its ends do not fully match the called genes, so a read error is possible. The genes are TRBV12-3 or TRBV12-4 and TRBJ2-7; 11 positions match TRBD2. The CDR3 loop spans 14 amino acids. CDR3 in DNA: TGTGCCAGCAGCTTAGCGGGGGGGCTTTACGAGCAGTACTTC. It is translated as CASSLAGGLYEQYF.

Comments on this clonotype: A read error may be the cause here, since a much bigger clone is one base away. The CDR3 protein is CASSPSGASSYGQYF. CDR3 coding DNA: TGTGCCAGCAGCCCGAGCGGGGCAAGCTCCTACGGGCAGTACTTC. The chain uses TRBV7-3 and TRBJ2-7; TRBD2 matches at 7 bases. Per the germline V gene, CDR1 is SGHTA and CDR2 is FQGTGA. The CDR3 sequence is 15 residues long.

The chain recombines TRBV20-1 with TRBJ2-1; maybe TRBD1 (6 bases). There are 15 residues in the CDR3. V was clipped by 0 bases and J by 3 bases, with 12 bases between them. Germline CDR1 and CDR2: DFQATT and SNEGSKA (reference sequence). The CDR3 coding sequence is TGCAGTGCTAGAGATCCCGGACAGTTCTACAATGAGCAGTTCTTC. Translation gives CSARDPGQFYNEQFF.

The table lists this clonotype with many counts. The chain combines TRBV28 with TRBJ2-5, with D unresolved. This CDR3 has 12 residues. V gave up 5 bases and J gave up 7 bases, with 11 bases separating them. The germline V gene has CDR1 MDHEN and CDR2 SYDVKM. CDR3 sequence reads: CASSPPLGTQYF. CDR3 bases: TGTGCCAGCAGTCCCCCATTGGGGACCCAGTACTTC.

The chain links TRBV20-1 to TRBJ1-1; perhaps TRBD1 as D (6 bases). Germline loops: CDR1 DFQATT, CDR2 SNEGSKA (reference sequence). V lost 0 bases and J lost 4, with 6 bases in between. The CDR3 totals 12 residues. The CDR3 sequence: CSARDRGTEAFF. The CDR3 region has the DNA TGCAGTGCTAGAGACAGGGGCACTGAAGCTTTCTTT.

In this sample, this clonotype turned up many times. The chain carries TRBV30 and TRBJ1-2; weak D call: TRBD1 (5 bases). This CDR3 has 14 residues. Germline V gene lookup returns CDR1 GTSNPN and CDR2 SVGIG (reference sequence). The V end lost 2 bases, the J end lost 4 bases, and 14 bases lay between the germline ends. CDR3 loop: CAWSLTGASYGYTF. The CDR3 nucleotides are TGTGCCTGGAGTTTGACCGGGGCCTCCTATGGCTACACCTTC.

This clonotype has just a few counts. A junction boundary mismatches the germline segment, possibly from a read error. The chain links TRBV7-9 to TRBJ2-5, with D unresolved. This CDR3 region has 14 residues. Germline-derived CDR1 and CDR2 are SEHNR and FQNEAQ (reference sequence). The CDR3 loop reads CAGSLRGSQETQYF. In nucleotides, the CDR3 is TGTGCCGGCAGCTTAAGAGGATCTCAAGAGACCCAGTACTTC.

This clonotype occurred a few times. V is TRBV6-1 and J is TRBJ2-2; TRBD2 agrees at 8 bases. The length of the CDR3 is 14 residues. Per germline, CDR1 MNHNS and CDR2 SASEGT. V was pared by 10 bases and J by 3 bases, with 7 bases of the junction left unmatched. CDR3 nucleotide sequence: TGTGCCATTCGGGGGGGTTCGGACACCGGGGAGCTGTTTTTT. Amino acids: CAIRGGSDTGELFF.

This clonotype has more than one count but fewer than ten. The rearrangement links TRBV6-5 to TRBJ2-2; 8 bases agree with TRBD1. Germline CDR1 is MNHEY and CDR2 is SVGAGI. With 0 bases clipped from V and 2 bases from J, the junction kept 2 bases outside the gene matches. This CDR3 spans 16 amino acids. CDR3 DNA sequence: TGTGCCAGCAGTTACTCGGGACAGGTTAACACCGGGGAGCTGTTTTTT. Its translation: CASSYSGQVNTGELFF.